The source of this T cell receptor beta chain is a study of shared clonotypes between healthy human individuals. Produced via immunoSEQ multiplex PCR; TCRdb's table is partial and in-frame only. The sample includes around 2,000,000 clones, roughly 94% of them seen just once. Germline CDR1 is SGHAT and CDR2 is FQNNGV. Trimming took 1 base from V and 5 from J; bases not matched to a gene: 7. The length of the CDR3 is 15 residues. The naive CD8 population came from CD45RO-negative cells selected for CCR7, without terminally differentiated effector memory CD45RA+ cells. The chain carries TRBV11-2 and TRBJ1-2, with 7 bases lining up with TRBD1. This TCR came from a man younger than 35 in good health. The specimen was naive CD8+ T cells sorted from blood. The CDR3 is CASSLVPAGGYGYTF. CDR3 in DNA: TGTGCCAGCAGCTTAGTCCCGGCAGGGGGGTATGGCTACACCTTC.